The present entry profiles one T cell receptor (beta chain) with its context. The entry originates in a study of T cells expressing NK-cell markers. TCRdb re-called the 5' RACE reads, yielding one record per CDR3 amino acid sequence without DNA. The sample has about 260,000 distinct CDR3 sequences. This CDR3 contains 12 residues. From germline, CDR1 is SGHRS and CDR2 YFSETQ. This clonotype was sampled from a man aged 18 to 29 in good health. Source material: blood T cells: a sorted CD56 or NKG2C T cell subset, CD4+ or CD8+ T cells, or bulk PBMC T cells (not recorded which). The chain joins TRBV5-1 to TRBJ2-4. CDR3 loop: CASSAAKNIQYF.